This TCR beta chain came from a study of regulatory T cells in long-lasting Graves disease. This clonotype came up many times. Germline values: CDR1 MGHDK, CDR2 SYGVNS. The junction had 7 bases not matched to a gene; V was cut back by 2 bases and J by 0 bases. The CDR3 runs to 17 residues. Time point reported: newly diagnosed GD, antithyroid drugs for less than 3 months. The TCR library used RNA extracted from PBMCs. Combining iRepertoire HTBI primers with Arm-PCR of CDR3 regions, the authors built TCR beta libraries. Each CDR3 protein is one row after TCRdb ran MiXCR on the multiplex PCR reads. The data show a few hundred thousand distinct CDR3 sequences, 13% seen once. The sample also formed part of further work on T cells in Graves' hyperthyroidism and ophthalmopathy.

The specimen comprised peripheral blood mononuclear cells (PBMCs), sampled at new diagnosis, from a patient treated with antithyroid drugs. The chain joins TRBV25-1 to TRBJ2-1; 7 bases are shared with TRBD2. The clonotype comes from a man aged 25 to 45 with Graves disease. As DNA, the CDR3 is TGTGCCAGCAGTGAAAGCCTGGGCGGGAGCTCCTACAATGAGCAGTTCTTC. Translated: CASSESLGGSSYNEQFF.